The clone carrying this T cell receptor beta chain was counted at least ten times. The antigen is not known. From germline, CDR1 is SNHLY and CDR2 FYNNEI. Trimming removed 8 bases from V and 4 bases from J, with 11 bases in between. This CDR3 region has 13 residues. The data belong to a study of beta chain features in type 1 diabetes. Study-wide results and caveats: Moderately but significantly shorter TCRB CDR3s were found in Type 1 diabetes patients in all four CD4+ subsets. The study found that naive, central memory and Treg TCRB repertoires appeared more similar in patients than in healthy donors.

The entirety of the isolated RNA underwent reverse transcription, so expressed TCRB transcripts were sequenced. Some clones are missing from TCRdb's copy, which holds only in-frame ones; the method was immunoSEQ multiplex PCR. This sample has about 160,000 clones, with about 8.3% found just once. The chain couples TRBV2 to TRBJ2-2; the D gene is possibly TRBD2 (5 bases). This receptor was taken from a woman between 18 and 30 years old with type 1 diabetes. The source material was central memory CD4+ T cells from blood. CDR3 protein: CASGERTTGELFF. CDR3 DNA: TGTGCCAGCGGGGAGCGGACCACCGGGGAGCTGTTTTTT.